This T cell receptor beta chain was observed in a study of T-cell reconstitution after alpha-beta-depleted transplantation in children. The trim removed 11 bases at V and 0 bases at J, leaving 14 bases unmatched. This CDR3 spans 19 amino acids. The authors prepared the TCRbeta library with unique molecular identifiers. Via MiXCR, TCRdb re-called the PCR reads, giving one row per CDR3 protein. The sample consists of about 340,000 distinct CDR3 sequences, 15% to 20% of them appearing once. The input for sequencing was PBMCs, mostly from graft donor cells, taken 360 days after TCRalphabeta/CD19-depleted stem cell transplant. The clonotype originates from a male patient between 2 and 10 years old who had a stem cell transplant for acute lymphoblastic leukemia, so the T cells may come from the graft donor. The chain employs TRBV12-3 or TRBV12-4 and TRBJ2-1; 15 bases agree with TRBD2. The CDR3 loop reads CAFSLRTSGRALSYNEQFF. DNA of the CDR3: TGTGCCTTCAGTTTAAGGACTAGCGGGAGGGCCCTCTCCTACAATGAGCAGTTCTTC.